This T cell receptor (beta chain) was profiled in a study of blood T cells in healthy people across ages. The study's findings and limits: Fewer expanded clones and more diversity marked long-lived versus aged donors. With age, beta diversity per million T cells declined roughly linearly, significantly by about 40. PBMC samples, being unsorted, prevented any conclusive comparison of naive and antigen-experienced cells.

The V gene's germline CDR1 is SNHLY and CDR2 FYNNEI. The CDR3 has 14 residues. Trimming shortened V by 2 bases and J by 2 bases, and 9 bases separated the two germline ends. A J-beta primer mix and a sample-barcoded 5' primer were used in a second PCR of roughly 6 to 11 cycles. Carrying 12 random nucleotides, a template-switch adaptor labeled each individual cDNA molecule. MiXCR was run by TCRdb on the 5' RACE reads, yielding one entry per CDR3 protein. The sample holds some 1.1 million distinct CDR3 sequences; roughly two fifths are singletons and the top ten take roughly 14%. This clonotype was detected only a few times. Its target is unknown.

This sequence joins TRBV2 and TRBJ1-2; D gene uncertain. This TCR came from a young man in good health. The source material was blood. CDR3 in DNA: TGTGCCAGCAGTGAACTGGCAGACAACTATGGCTACACCTTC. Encoded protein: CASSELADNYGYTF.